A selection of T cell receptor beta chains follows, all from one sample in a study of blood T cell repertoires in COVID-19. Here immunoSEQ multiplex PCR was the method, and the copy in TCRdb shows in-frame clones only, minus some. Among 130,000 to 150,000 clones, 85% to 90% were seen once, and the ten largest hold roughly 4%. The specimen was peripheral blood. The origin of the receptors is a woman in her forties with acute or convalescent COVID-19. CDR3s include the opening cysteine and the closing phenylalanine or tryptophan. Each record gives: CDR3 protein, CDR3 DNA, clone size, J gene, V gene, D gene. D genes are given only for firm matches. The size entry is marked missing in some rows and otherwise reads once, few, many or a size class.

cdr3_aa: CASSRVTDTQYF; cdr3_nt: TGTGCCAGCAGCAGAGTCACAGATACGCAGTATTTT; clone_size: -; j_call: TRBJ2-3; v_call: TRBV9; d_call: -
cdr3_aa: CASSTNHRVHEQYF; cdr3_nt: TGTGCCAGCAGCACGAACCACAGGGTCCACGAGCAGTACTTC; clone_size: -; j_call: TRBJ2-7; v_call: TRBV13; d_call: -
cdr3_aa: CASRTGAWKGEKLFF; cdr3_nt: TGTGCCAGCAGAACAGGTGCTTGGAAGGGGGAAAAACTGTTTTTT; clone_size: -; j_call: TRBJ1-4; v_call: TRBV27; d_call: -
cdr3_aa: CASSWGQNNSPLHF; cdr3_nt: TGTGCCAGCAGCTGGGGACAGAATAATTCACCCCTCCACTTT; clone_size: -; j_call: TRBJ1-6; v_call: TRBV7-2; d_call: TRBD1
cdr3_aa: CASSLEGSSSEQFF; cdr3_nt: TGTGCCAGCAGCTTAGAGGGTAGCAGTAGTGAGCAGTTCTTC; clone_size: -; j_call: TRBJ2-1; v_call: TRBV5-4; d_call: -
cdr3_aa: CASSYLGLAGVLYNEQFF; cdr3_nt: TGTGCCAGCAGTTACCTCGGGCTAGCGGGAGTCTTATACAATGAGCAGTTCTTC; clone_size: -; j_call: TRBJ2-1; v_call: TRBV6-2/TRBV6-3; d_call: TRBD2
cdr3_aa: CASSVGLAPFSTGELFF; cdr3_nt: TGTGCCAGCAGCGTAGGGTTAGCGCCCTTTAGCACCGGGGAGCTGTTTTTT; clone_size: -; j_call: TRBJ2-2; v_call: TRBV9; d_call: -
cdr3_aa: CASSLAAGGSYEQYF; cdr3_nt: TGTGCCAGCAGCTTAGCGGCAGGGGGGTCCTACGAGCAGTACTTC; clone_size: -; j_call: TRBJ2-7; v_call: TRBV11-2; d_call: -
cdr3_aa: CASSFSSPLHF; cdr3_nt: TGTGCCAGCAGCTTCAGTTCACCCCTCCACTTT; clone_size: -; j_call: TRBJ1-6; v_call: TRBV7-9; d_call: -
cdr3_aa: CASSLWTVGGTDTQYF; cdr3_nt: TGTGCCAGCAGCTTATGGACCGTCGGGGGCACAGATACGCAGTATTTT; clone_size: -; j_call: TRBJ2-3; v_call: TRBV9; d_call: -
cdr3_aa: CASSLGPGGLQETQYF; cdr3_nt: TGTGCCAGCAGCTTGGGTCCGGGGGGCCTCCAAGAGACCCAGTACTTC; clone_size: -; j_call: TRBJ2-5; v_call: TRBV5-6; d_call: -
cdr3_aa: CASSFTGQLNYGYTF; cdr3_nt: TGTGCCAGCAGCTTCACGGGACAGCTTAACTATGGCTACACCTTC; clone_size: -; j_call: TRBJ1-2; v_call: TRBV5-5; d_call: TRBD1
cdr3_aa: CASTPFGGGFSGELFF; cdr3_nt: TGTGCCAGCACCCCTTTTGGCGGGGGGTTCAGTGGGGAGCTGTTTTTT; clone_size: -; j_call: TRBJ2-2; v_call: TRBV3-1/TRBV3-2; d_call: TRBD2
cdr3_aa: CASRRTGERYEQYF; cdr3_nt: TGTGCCAGCAGAAGGACAGGGGAGCGCTACGAGCAGTACTTC; clone_size: -; j_call: TRBJ2-7; v_call: TRBV6-5; d_call: TRBD1
cdr3_aa: CASSQRATALNQPQHF; cdr3_nt: TGCGCCAGCAGCCAACGGGCGACAGCCCTCAATCAGCCCCAGCATTTT; clone_size: -; j_call: TRBJ1-5; v_call: TRBV4-1; d_call: -
cdr3_aa: CASRGTGTGYGYTF; cdr3_nt: TGTGCCAGCAGAGGGACAGGGACTGGCTATGGCTACACCTTC; clone_size: -; j_call: TRBJ1-2; v_call: TRBV6-5; d_call: TRBD1
cdr3_aa: CASSQARGYGYTF; cdr3_nt: TGTGCCAGCAGCCAAGCCAGGGGTTATGGCTACACCTTC; clone_size: -; j_call: TRBJ1-2; v_call: TRBV14; d_call: -
cdr3_aa: CAWSDGRAQETQYF; cdr3_nt: TGTGCCTGGAGTGACGGGAGGGCCCAAGAGACCCAGTACTTC; clone_size: -; j_call: TRBJ2-5; v_call: TRBV30; d_call: TRBD2
cdr3_aa: CASRGGAYRTDTQYF; cdr3_nt: TGTGCCAGCCGGGGGGGGGCTTACCGCACAGATACGCAGTATTTT; clone_size: -; j_call: TRBJ2-3; v_call: TRBV19; d_call: TRBD2
cdr3_aa: CASSPTGLAGGPYEQYF; cdr3_nt: TGTGCCAGCTCACCAACAGGACTAGCGGGAGGGCCCTACGAGCAGTACTTC; clone_size: -; j_call: TRBJ2-7; v_call: TRBV18; d_call: TRBD2
cdr3_aa: CASSIIGGPNEKLFF; cdr3_nt: TGTGCCAGTAGTATAATCGGGGGGCCTAATGAAAAACTGTTTTTT; clone_size: few; j_call: TRBJ1-4; v_call: TRBV19; d_call: -
cdr3_aa: CASAQQGSYNSPLHF; cdr3_nt: TGTGCCAGCGCCCAGCAGGGTTCCTATAATTCACCCCTCCACTTT; clone_size: once; j_call: TRBJ1-6; v_call: TRBV27; d_call: -
cdr3_aa: CASSQTPSYEQYF; cdr3_nt: TGTGCCAGCAGCCAGACACCCTCCTACGAGCAGTACTTC; clone_size: -; j_call: TRBJ2-7; v_call: TRBV6-2/TRBV6-3; d_call: -
cdr3_aa: CASSSAARDRVIMNTEAFF; cdr3_nt: TGTGCCAGCAGCTCCGCTGCCCGGGACAGGGTTATCATGAACACTGAAGCTTTCTTT; clone_size: few; j_call: TRBJ1-1; v_call: TRBV7-9; d_call: TRBD1
cdr3_aa: CASRRTTTDTQYF; cdr3_nt: TGTGCCAGCAGAAGGACTACCACAGATACGCAGTATTTT; clone_size: few; j_call: TRBJ2-3; v_call: TRBV6-5; d_call: -
cdr3_aa: CASSLGLAVDIQYF; cdr3_nt: TGTGCCAGCAGCCTGGGACTAGCGGTAGACATTCAGTACTTC; clone_size: -; j_call: TRBJ2-4; v_call: TRBV7-9; d_call: TRBD2
cdr3_aa: CASSQDNEGWETQYF; cdr3_nt: TGTGCCAGCAGCCAAGATAATGAGGGATGGGAGACCCAGTACTTC; clone_size: -; j_call: TRBJ2-5; v_call: TRBV14; d_call: -
cdr3_aa: CASSPLQGVKTGELFF; cdr3_nt: TGTGCCAGCTCACCACTCCAGGGTGTTAAAACCGGGGAGCTGTTTTTT; clone_size: -; j_call: TRBJ2-2; v_call: TRBV18; d_call: -
cdr3_aa: CASSPGGSGNTIYF; cdr3_nt: TGTGCCAGCAGCCCAGGGGGGTCTGGAAACACCATATATTTT; clone_size: -; j_call: TRBJ1-3; v_call: TRBV11-2; d_call: TRBD1
cdr3_aa: CASSLQGTGELFF; cdr3_nt: TGTGCCAGCAGTTTACAGGGAACCGGGGAGCTGTTTTTT; clone_size: once; j_call: TRBJ2-2; v_call: TRBV12-3/TRBV12-4; d_call: -
cdr3_aa: CASGETGYSNQPQHF; cdr3_nt: TGTGCCAGCGGCGAGACAGGGTATAGCAATCAGCCCCAGCATTTT; clone_size: -; j_call: TRBJ1-5; v_call: TRBV28; d_call: TRBD1
cdr3_aa: CASSFAMTSYEQYF; cdr3_nt: TGTGCCAGCAGCTTTGCGATGACAAGCTACGAGCAGTACTTC; clone_size: -; j_call: TRBJ2-7; v_call: TRBV12-1; d_call: -
cdr3_aa: CASRIPQGGNIQYF; cdr3_nt: TGTGCCAGCAGAATCCCCCAGGGGGGAAACATTCAGTACTTC; clone_size: -; j_call: TRBJ2-4; v_call: TRBV6-5; d_call: -
cdr3_aa: CAWTLWGVNTEAFF; cdr3_nt: TGTGCCTGGACTTTATGGGGGGTCAACACTGAAGCTTTCTTT; clone_size: -; j_call: TRBJ1-1; v_call: TRBV30; d_call: -
cdr3_aa: CASSFPGAPLQDTQYF; cdr3_nt: TGTGCCAGCAGCTTCCCAGGGGCCCCTCTCCAGGATACGCAGTATTTT; clone_size: -; j_call: TRBJ2-3; v_call: TRBV5-8; d_call: -
cdr3_aa: CACCLGGGGGQETQYF; cdr3_nt: TGTGCCTGTTGTCTGGGGGGGGGTGGGGGCCAAGAGACCCAGTACTTC; clone_size: -; j_call: TRBJ2-5; v_call: TRBV19; d_call: TRBD2
cdr3_aa: CASSVGQENSPLHF; cdr3_nt: TGTGCCAGCAGCGTAGGACAGGAGAATTCACCCCTCCACTTT; clone_size: -; j_call: TRBJ1-6; v_call: TRBV9; d_call: -
cdr3_aa: CAWSIRTPSYEQYF; cdr3_nt: TGTGCCTGGAGCATCCGGACTCCCTCCTACGAGCAGTACTTC; clone_size: once; j_call: TRBJ2-7; v_call: TRBV30; d_call: -